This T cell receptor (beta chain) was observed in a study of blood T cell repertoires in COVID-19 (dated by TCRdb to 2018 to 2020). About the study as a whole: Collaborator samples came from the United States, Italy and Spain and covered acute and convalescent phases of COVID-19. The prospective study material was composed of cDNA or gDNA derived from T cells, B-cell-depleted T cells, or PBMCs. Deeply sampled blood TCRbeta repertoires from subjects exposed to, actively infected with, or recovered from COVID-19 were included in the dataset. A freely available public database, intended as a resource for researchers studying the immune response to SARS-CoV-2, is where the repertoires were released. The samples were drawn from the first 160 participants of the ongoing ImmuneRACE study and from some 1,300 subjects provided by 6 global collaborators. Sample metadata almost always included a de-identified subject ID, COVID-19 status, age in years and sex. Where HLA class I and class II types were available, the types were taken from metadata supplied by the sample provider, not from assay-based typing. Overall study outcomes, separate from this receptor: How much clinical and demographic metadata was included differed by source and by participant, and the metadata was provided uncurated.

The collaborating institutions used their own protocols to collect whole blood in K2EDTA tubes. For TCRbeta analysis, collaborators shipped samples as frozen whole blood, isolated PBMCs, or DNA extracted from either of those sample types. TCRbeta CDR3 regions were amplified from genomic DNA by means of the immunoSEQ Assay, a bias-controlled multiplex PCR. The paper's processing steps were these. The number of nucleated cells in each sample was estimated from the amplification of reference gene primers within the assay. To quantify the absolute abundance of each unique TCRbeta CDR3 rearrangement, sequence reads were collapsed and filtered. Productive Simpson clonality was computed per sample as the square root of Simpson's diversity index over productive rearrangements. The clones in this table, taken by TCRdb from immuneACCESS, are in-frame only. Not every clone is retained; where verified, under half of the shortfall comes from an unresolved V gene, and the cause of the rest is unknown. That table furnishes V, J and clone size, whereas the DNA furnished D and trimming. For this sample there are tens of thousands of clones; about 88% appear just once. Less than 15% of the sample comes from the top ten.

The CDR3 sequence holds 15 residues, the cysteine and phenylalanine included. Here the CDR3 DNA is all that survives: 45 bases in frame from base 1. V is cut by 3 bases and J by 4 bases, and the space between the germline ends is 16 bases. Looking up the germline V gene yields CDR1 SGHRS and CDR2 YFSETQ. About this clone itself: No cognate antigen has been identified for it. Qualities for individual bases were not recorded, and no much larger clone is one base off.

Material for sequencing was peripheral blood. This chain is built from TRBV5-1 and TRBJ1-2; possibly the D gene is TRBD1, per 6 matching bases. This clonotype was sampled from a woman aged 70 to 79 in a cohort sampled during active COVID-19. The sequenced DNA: TGCGCCAGCAGCTCCGCAGTACAGGGCCCCTATGGCTACACCTTC. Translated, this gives CASSSAVQGPYGYTF.